Below are 28 T cell receptor beta chains sequenced from a single sample in a study of T cell responses to AZD1222 COVID-19 vaccine. Assay used: immunoSEQ multiplex PCR; TCRdb lists only in-frame clones, some missing. This sample has over 95,000 clones, with nearly 90% found just once. The source was peripheral blood, collected on day 0 of AZD1222 vaccination. The receptors stem from an adult in good health.

Only one count was recorded for this clone. The chain employs TRBV5-8 and TRBJ2-2; D is possibly TRBD1 or TRBD2 (5 bases each). Germline V CDR1 and CDR2: SGHTS, YDEGEE. V was pared by 0 bases and J by 3 bases, with 6 bases between. The CDR3 covers 14 residues. This CDR3 reads CASSLGDDTGELFF. DNA for the CDR3: TGTGCCAGCAGCTTGGGGGACGACACCGGGGAGCTGTTTTTT.

V and J are TRBV7-9 and TRBJ2-1; D is unresolved. Germline assignment: CDR1 SEHNR and CDR2 FQNEAQ (reference sequence). With 3 bases removed from V and 9 bases from J, the gap between germline ends came to 3 bases. The CDR3 consists of 10 residues. DNA for the CDR3: TGTGCCAGCAGCTTGGGTGAGCAGTTCTTC. Translating it yields CASSLGEQFF.

This sequence joins TRBV7-9 and TRBJ2-1; D uncertain. Germline V gene lookup returns CDR1 SEHNR and CDR2 FQNEAQ (reference sequence). The V and J ends lost 2 bases and 3 bases respectively, with 11 bases between them. This CDR3 region has 15 residues. The CDR3 protein is CASSLLSGYYNEQFF. CDR3 coding DNA: TGTGCCAGCAGCTTACTTTCAGGTTACTACAATGAGCAGTTCTTC.

This clone turned up a few times. The chain couples TRBV19 to TRBJ2-7; 12 bases match TRBD2. Germline V gene sequence: CDR1 LNHDA, CDR2 SQIVND (reference sequence). V gave up 4 bases and J gave up 0 bases; unmatched junction bases: 7. The CDR3 has 17 residues. The chain's CDR3 is CASSKTSGGPSSYEQYF. The CDR3 DNA reads TGTGCCAGTAGTAAGACTAGCGGGGGCCCGAGCTCCTACGAGCAGTACTTC. Variable domain in full (rest from reference TRBV19 and TRBJ2-7): DGGITQSPKYLFRKEGQNVTLSCEQNLNHDAMYWYRQDPGQGLRLIYYSQIVNDFQKGDIAEGYSVSREKKESFPLTVTSAQKNPTAFYLCASSKTSGGPSSYEQYFGPGTRLTVT.

The V call is TRBV4-3, the J call TRBJ2-3; TRBD2 matches at 10 bases. V gave up 1 base and J gave up 0 bases; unmatched junction bases: 10. Germline-derived CDR1 and CDR2 are LGHNA and YSLEER. CDR3 length: 19 amino acids. The CDR3 here is CASSQVAPASGGSTDTQYF. In nucleotides, the CDR3 is TGCGCCAGCAGCCAAGTGGCACCAGCTAGCGGGGGCAGCACAGATACGCAGTATTTT.

V is TRBV11-2 and J is TRBJ2-2, with a possible D match to TRBD2 (5 bases). The CDR3 has 15 residues. CDR1 and CDR2 (germline): SGHAT, FQNNGV. V lost 5 bases and J lost 6, with 16 bases in between. DNA of the CDR3: TGTGCCAGCAGCACTCTGGGCCTCGGGGCCGGGGAGCTGTTTTTT. Translating it yields CASSTLGLGAGELFF.

The chain uses TRBV3-1 (or the pseudogene TRBV3-2) and TRBJ2-2, with D possibly TRBD2 on 6 matching bases. The CDR3 is made up of 14 amino acids. Germline loops: CDR1 LGHDT, CDR2 YNNKEL (reference sequence). V was cut by 2 bases and J by 5 bases, with 9 bases left in between. Written as DNA, the CDR3 is TGTGCCAGCAGCCAATACGGGGGAACCGGGGAGCTGTTTTTT. Amino acid sequence: CASSQYGGTGELFF.

This sequence joins TRBV2 and TRBJ2-5; D unresolved. V was clipped by 2 bases and J by 5 bases, with 9 bases between them. The CDR3 extends over 13 amino acids. Germline values: CDR1 SNHLY, CDR2 FYNNEI. The CDR3 coding sequence is TGTGCCAGCAGTGAAATCGAGGCGGAGACCCAGTACTTC. Translating it yields CASSEIEAETQYF.

The J gene is TRBJ1-2, the V gene TRBV4-1, with no clear D. Trimming pared 0 bases from V and 4 bases from J, leaving 9 bases between. CDR1 and CDR2 from the germline V gene are MGHRA and YSYEKL. The CDR3 consists of 14 residues. The CDR3 DNA reads TGCGCCAGCAGCCAAGAGGAACTGCTCTATGGCTACACCTTC. Protein: CASSQEELLYGYTF.

The chain has TRBV6-5 and TRBJ2-3; D is ambiguous. The length of the CDR3 is 13 residues. Trimming pared 3 bases from V and 0 bases from J, leaving 4 bases between. Germline CDR1 reads MNHEY; CDR2 reads SVGAGI. The CDR3 coding sequence is TGTGCCAGCAGTTATGAGAGCACAGATACGCAGTATTTT. Protein sequence: CASSYESTDTQYF.

The rearrangement uses TRBV12-3 or TRBV12-4 and TRBJ1-2; possible D gene TRBD1, 6 bases. The CDR3 has 13 amino acids. The V end lost 5 bases, the J end lost 3 bases, and 10 bases lay between the germline ends. The CDR3 DNA reads TGTGCCAGCAGTGTCAGGGGCGACTATGGCTACACCTTC. Its translation is CASSVRGDYGYTF.

The chain recombines TRBV7-2 with TRBJ2-4; D is unresolved. CDR1 is SGHTA and CDR2 is FQGNSA in the germline V gene. The V end lost 1 base, the J end lost 6 bases, and 7 bases lay between the germline ends. This CDR3 comprises 13 residues. This CDR3 reads CASSLDPRNIQYF. DNA for the CDR3: TGTGCCAGCAGCTTAGACCCCCGAAACATTCAGTACTTC.

V gene TRBV2 combines with J gene TRBJ2-5; 7 positions agree with TRBD1. Germline assignment: CDR1 SNHLY and CDR2 FYNNEI. The CDR3 sequence is 14 residues long. V trimming: 8 bases; J trimming: 5 bases; junction bases outside the gene matches: 11. The CDR3 here is CASLFDRARETQYF. For the CDR3, the DNA is TGTGCCAGCCTCTTCGACAGGGCCCGCGAGACCCAGTACTTC.

The V gene is TRBV30, the J gene TRBJ2-7; 7 nucleotides agree with TRBD1. The CDR3 covers 12 residues. Germline trimming cut 1 base from V and 6 bases from J; bases unmatched to any gene: 3. The germline V gene has CDR1 GTSNPN and CDR2 SVGIG (reference sequence). CDR3: CAWSATGFEQYV. The CDR3 bases are TGTGCCTGGAGTGCGACAGGGTTCGAGCAGTACGTC.

The rearrangement joins TRBV12-3 or TRBV12-4 to TRBJ2-2; D not resolved. This CDR3 comprises 13 residues. Trimming cost V 2 bases and J 6 bases, with 7 bases left between them. The chain's CDR3 is CASSLLSPGELFF. The CDR3 coding sequence is TGTGCCAGCAGTTTACTGAGTCCCGGGGAGCTGTTTTTT.

This clone was counted a few times. This chain connects TRBV24-1 to TRBJ2-5; D remains unclear. Germline CDR1 and CDR2: KGHDR and SFDVKD. Trimming took 4 bases from V and 5 from J, leaving 4 bases between them. CDR3 length: 11 amino acids. The CDR3 is CATSEGETQYF. The CDR3, as DNA: TGTGCCACCAGTGAAGGCGAGACCCAGTACTTC.

The rearrangement uses TRBV6-6 and TRBJ2-1; D call uncertain. The CDR3 has 14 amino acids. V was clipped by 7 bases and J by 6 bases, with 16 bases between them. Germline CDR1 MNHNY, CDR2 SVGAGI (reference sequence). The DNA of the CDR3 is TGTGCCAGCACCGACCCACGGAAACCCAATGAGCAGTTCTTC. This encodes CASTDPRKPNEQFF.

This chain links TRBV7-8 with TRBJ1-2; the D is unclear. This CDR3 is built from 15 residues. The germline CDR1 and CDR2 sequences are SGHVS and FQNEAQ. The germline V and J ends were trimmed by 4 bases and 0 bases, with 12 bases remaining between them. CDR3 in DNA: TGTGCCAGCAGCTCCCCGGGCGGACCTAACTATGGCTACACCTTC. This translates into CASSSPGGPNYGYTF.

The V gene is TRBV3-1 (or the pseudogene TRBV3-2), the J gene TRBJ1-1; D is possibly TRBD1 (5 bases). With 0 bases removed from V and 10 bases from J, the gap between germline ends came to 15 bases. The CDR3 length is 14 residues. CDR1 and CDR2 (germline): LGHDT, YNNKEL (reference sequence). CDR3 amino acids: CASSQESPGGGAFF. As DNA, the CDR3 is TGTGCCAGCAGCCAAGAGAGCCCTGGGGGGGGAGCTTTCTTT.

This chain joins TRBV12-3 or TRBV12-4 and TRBJ1-1; D is ambiguous. This CDR3 comprises 13 residues. The ends were cut back, 0 bases at V and 4 bases at J, with 6 bases in the middle. CDR3: CASSLALGTEAFF. DNA of the CDR3: TGTGCCAGCAGTTTAGCGCTGGGCACTGAAGCTTTCTTT.

The rearrangement uses TRBV5-6 and TRBJ2-3, with 7 positions matching TRBD2. Germline V gives CDR1 SGHDT, CDR2 YYEEEE. Trimming took 4 bases from V and 1 from J; bases not matched to a gene: 18. The CDR3 is 19 residues long. DNA of the CDR3: TGTGCCAGCAGCCCCTGGGGGGGGGAAATGGCGGGCGGCACAGATACGCAGTATTTT. Translation gives CASSPWGGEMAGGTDTQYF.

This clone came up once. The chain combines TRBV9 with TRBJ2-1; possibly TRBD2 for D (6 bases). This CDR3 has 14 amino acids. The germline V and J ends were trimmed by 2 bases and 5 bases, with 11 bases remaining between them. The V gene's germline CDR1 is SGDLS and CDR2 YYNGEE. The CDR3 coding sequence is TGTGCCAGCAGCGTGGGGGGATTTAACAATGAGCAGTTCTTC. This encodes CASSVGGFNNEQFF. Full variable domain (missing parts from reference TRBV9 and TRBJ2-1): DSGVTQTPKHLITATGQRVTLRCSPRSGDLSVYWYQQSLDQGLQFLIQYYNGEERAKGNILERFSAQQFPDLHSELNLSSLELGDSALYFCASSVGGFNNEQFFGPGTRLTVL.

CDR3 bases: TGTGCCAGCAGCACAAGACAGGGAAAGGTTTGGACTGAAGCTTTCTTT. This gives the protein CASSTRQGKVWTEAFF. The chain couples TRBV5-4 to TRBJ1-1; TRBD1 agrees at 7 bases. The CDR3 covers 16 residues. CDR1 and CDR2 from the germline V gene are SGHNT and YYREEE (reference sequence). Trimming took 4 bases from V and 5 from J; bases not matched to a gene: 14. The whole variable domain, remainder taken from reference TRBV5-4 and TRBJ1-1, is ETGVTQSPTHLIKTRGQQVTLRCSSQSGHNTVSWYQQALGQGPQFIFQYYREEENGRGNFPPRFSGLQFPNYSSELNVNALELDDSALYLCASSTRQGKVWTEAFFGQGTRLTVV.

This clone is a singleton in its sample. The chain uses TRBV11-2 and TRBJ2-4, with D hard to call. The CDR3 sequence is 17 residues long. CDR1 and CDR2 (germline): SGHAT, FQNNGV. V dropped 4 bases and J dropped 4 bases, with 20 bases sitting between them. As DNA, the CDR3 is TGTGCCAGCAGCTCCTACCTTGCCCAGGTTTCTAAAAACATTCAGTACTTC. Protein sequence: CASSSYLAQVSKNIQYF.

This chain joins TRBV29-1 and TRBJ2-6; D remains ambiguous. Germline CDR1 SQVTM, CDR2 ANQGSEA. This CDR3 has 16 residues. V was cut by 4 bases and J by 0 bases, with 13 bases left in between. The CDR3 is CSVGEDIFSGANVLTF. The DNA of the CDR3 is TGCAGCGTTGGTGAGGATATCTTCTCTGGGGCCAACGTCCTGACTTTC.

The chain uses TRBV9 and TRBJ2-1; unclear D gene. Germline CDR1 SGDLS, CDR2 YYNGEE. V was shortened by 0 bases and J by 5 bases, with 12 bases between the two germline ends. The CDR3 extends over 15 amino acids. In DNA, the CDR3 is TGTGCCAGCAGCGTAGGGTCTAGGCCAAACAATGAGCAGTTCTTC. It yields the protein CASSVGSRPNNEQFF. Supplemented by reference TRBV9 and TRBJ2-1, the full variable domain reads DSGVTQTPKHLITATGQRVTLRCSPRSGDLSVYWYQQSLDQGLQFLIQYYNGEERAKGNILERFSAQQFPDLHSELNLSSLELGDSALYFCASSVGSRPNNEQFFGPGTRLTVL.

The V call is TRBV12-3 or TRBV12-4, the J call TRBJ1-2; D remains unclear. This CDR3 comprises 11 residues. V lost 5 bases and J 8 bases, leaving 9 bases between the germline ends. The CDR3 is CASSGVEGYTF. The CDR3 DNA reads TGTGCCAGCAGTGGGGTTGAGGGCTACACCTTC.

This sequence joins TRBV4-3 and TRBJ2-3; 8 bases map to TRBD1. V gave up 2 bases and J gave up 14 bases; unmatched junction bases: 6. From germline, CDR1 is LGHNA and CDR2 YSLEER. This CDR3 spans 12 amino acids. The chain's CDR3 is CASSQTGTGRYF. The CDR3 DNA is TGCGCCAGCAGCCAAACCGGGACAGGTCGGTATTTT.